These T cell receptor beta chains were read from a single sample in a study of blood T cell repertoires in COVID-19. TCRdb keeps only in-frame clones here, not all; method: immunoSEQ multiplex PCR. The sample lists under 400,000 clones, around 87% occurring once. The specimen was PBMCs or T cells enriched from blood (not recorded which). These TCRs come from a man aged 35 to 55 in a cohort exposed to, infected with or recovered from COVID-19 (not recorded which). The CDR3 runs from the conserved cysteine through the conserved F or W. D genes are given only for firm matches. Where a row states a size, it is once, few, many or the class of an expanded clone; other rows omit it.

CDR3aa	CDR3nt	abundance	j_gene	d_gene	v_gene	len
CASTIGQGAYEQYF	TGTGCCAGCACCATCGGACAGGGGGCTTACGAGCAGTACTTC	.	TRBJ2-7	TRBD1	TRBV7-8	14
CASRLVGAAAYEQYF	TGCGCCAGCAGACTAGTGGGGGCTGCAGCCTACGAGCAGTACTTC	once	TRBJ2-7	.	TRBV5-1	15
CASSYSPGGNTEAFF	TGTGCCAGCAGTTACTCTCCAGGGGGTAACACTGAAGCTTTCTTT	.	TRBJ1-1	TRBD1	TRBV6-5	15
CAISDRDQPQHF	TGTGCCATCAGTGACCGGGATCAGCCCCAGCATTTT	.	TRBJ1-5	.	TRBV10-3	12
CASSLDSGVGTGELFF	TGTGCCAGCAGCTTGGATTCCGGGGTGGGGACCGGGGAGCTGTTTTTT	.	TRBJ2-2	.	TRBV5-4	16
CASSAGSSGTEAFF	TGCGCCAGCAGTGCCGGGTCGAGTGGAACTGAAGCTTTCTTT	.	TRBJ1-1	.	TRBV10-1	14
CAISGTGGADTEAFF	TGTGCCATCAGCGGGACAGGGGGCGCAGATACTGAAGCTTTCTTT	.	TRBJ1-1	TRBD1	TRBV10-3	15
CASSGRKSAADTQYF	TGTGCCAGCAGTGGCCGAAAATCGGCGGCGGATACGCAGTATTTT	few	TRBJ2-3	.	TRBV7-9	15
CASSDDRGPTNEKLFF	TGTGCCAGTAGTGACGACAGGGGACCAACTAATGAAAAACTGTTTTTT	.	TRBJ1-4	TRBD1	TRBV19	16
CSASVGSTGANVLTF	TGCAGTGCTAGTGTCGGGTCTACGGGGGCCAACGTCCTGACTTTC	.	TRBJ2-6	.	TRBV20-1	15
CASSLSGTSGRAGHF	TGCGCCAGCAGCCTTTCCGGGACTAGCGGGAGGGCCGGGCATTTT	.	TRBJ2-3	TRBD2	TRBV5-1	15
CASSLAGPSTDTQYF	TGTGCCAGCAGTTTAGCGGGACCCAGCACAGATACGCAGTATTTT	.	TRBJ2-3	.	TRBV28	15
CASSQDQAGASTEAFF	TGTGCCAGCAGCCAAGATCAGGCAGGGGCGAGCACTGAAGCTTTCTTT	.	TRBJ1-1	.	TRBV4-2	16
CASSPQEEISNQPQHF	TGTGCCAGCTCACCACAAGAGGAGATTAGCAATCAGCCCCAGCATTTT	.	TRBJ1-5	.	TRBV18	16
CASSETEAEAFF	TGTGCCAGCAGTGAGACAGAGGCTGAAGCTTTCTTT	.	TRBJ1-1	.	TRBV28	12
CASSFGQGLSGNTIYF	TGTGCCAGCAGTTTCGGACAGGGCCTCTCTGGAAACACCATATATTTT	.	TRBJ1-3	TRBD1	TRBV6-5	16
CASSPGGAVYEQYF	TGTGCCAGCAGTCCAGGGGGCGCGGTTTACGAGCAGTACTTC	.	TRBJ2-7	TRBD1	TRBV6-5	14
CASSYSQPMNTEAFF	TGTGCCAGCAGTTACTCCCAACCTATGAACACTGAAGCTTTCTTT	.	TRBJ1-1	.	TRBV6-5	15
CASSLDGQGAGGYTF	TGTGCCAGCAGCTTAGATGGACAGGGGGCCGGTGGCTACACCTTC	.	TRBJ1-2	TRBD1	TRBV7-3	15
CASLRATSGSQSVTQYF	TGTGCCAGCCTTAGGGCCACTAGCGGGAGTCAAAGTGTGACCCAGTACTTC	.	TRBJ2-5	TRBD2	TRBV7-9	17
CASSLTGLGADTQYF	TGTGCCAGCAGTTTAACCGGACTCGGTGCAGATACGCAGTATTTT	.	TRBJ2-3	.	TRBV28	15
CASSFSGTEAFF	TGCGCCAGCAGCTTTTCGGGCACTGAAGCTTTCTTT	.	TRBJ1-1	.	TRBV5-1	12
CASSLGGGSYNEQFF	TGTGCCAGCAGCTTGGGCGGGGGGTCCTACAATGAGCAGTTCTTC	.	TRBJ2-1	TRBD2	TRBV11-3	15
CASSSGLVLPVDTQYF	TGTGCCAGCAGTTCGGGACTAGTCTTACCCGTTGATACGCAGTATTTT	few	TRBJ2-3	TRBD2	TRBV27	16
CASSWDNGYEQYF	TGTGCCAGCAGTTGGGACAACGGCTACGAGCAGTACTTC	.	TRBJ2-7	.	TRBV2	13